These T cell receptor beta chains were read from a single sample in a study of blood T cell repertoires in COVID-19. Here immunoSEQ multiplex PCR was the method, and the copy in TCRdb shows in-frame clones only, minus some. The sample has 250,000 or so clones, around 81% seen once. The material sequenced was peripheral blood. These receptors were collected from a man aged 30 to 39 who had recovered from COVID-19. The CDR3 runs from the conserved cysteine through the conserved F or W. The order of the fields is D gene, J gene, clone size, V gene, CDR3 DNA, CDR3 protein. D genes are given only for firm matches. The size entry is marked missing in some rows and otherwise reads once, few, many or a size class.

D gene: TRBD2; J gene: TRBJ2-5; clone size: once; V gene: TRBV6-5; CDR3 DNA: TGTGCCAGTCGGGAGGGGGGGCCTTTAGAGACCCAGTACTTC; CDR3 protein: CASREGGPLETQYF
D gene: TRBD1; J gene: TRBJ1-1; clone size: NA; V gene: TRBV2; CDR3 DNA: TGTGCCAGCAGTGAAGGGACAGGGGGTATGAACACTGAAGCTTTCTTT; CDR3 protein: CASSEGTGGMNTEAFF
D gene: NA; J gene: TRBJ1-5; clone size: NA; V gene: TRBV21-1; CDR3 DNA: TGTGCCAGCAGCGCAACCGCGGGACAGTTCAATCAGCCCCAGCATTTT; CDR3 protein: CASSATAGQFNQPQHF
D gene: NA; J gene: TRBJ2-7; clone size: NA; V gene: TRBV19; CDR3 DNA: TGTGCCAGCGGAGGGGACAGCTACTCCTACGAGCAGTACTTC; CDR3 protein: CASGGDSYSYEQYF
D gene: NA; J gene: TRBJ1-1; clone size: few; V gene: TRBV6-5; CDR3 DNA: TGTGCCATTGTACGGGGGATTGGTAGCACTGAAGCTTTCTTT; CDR3 protein: CAIVRGIGSTEAFF
D gene: NA; J gene: TRBJ2-1; clone size: NA; V gene: TRBV28; CDR3 DNA: TGTGCCAGCATTAGCCGTGGTTGGTCCTACAATGAGCAGTTCTTC; CDR3 protein: CASISRGWSYNEQFF
D gene: TRBD1; J gene: TRBJ1-2; clone size: NA; V gene: TRBV11-2; CDR3 DNA: TGTGCCAGCAGCTTAGCATTTTCGGACAGGGCAACTAACTATGGCTACACCTTC; CDR3 protein: CASSLAFSDRATNYGYTF
D gene: NA; J gene: TRBJ1-1; clone size: NA; V gene: TRBV24-1; CDR3 DNA: TGTGCCACCAGTGATTTGCAGGGGAACACTGAAGCTTTCTTT; CDR3 protein: CATSDLQGNTEAFF
D gene: TRBD1; J gene: TRBJ1-5; clone size: NA; V gene: TRBV7-8; CDR3 DNA: TGTGCCAGCAGCTCACAGGGGTGGCAGCCCCAGCATTTT; CDR3 protein: CASSSQGWQPQHF
D gene: TRBD1; J gene: TRBJ2-6; clone size: NA; V gene: TRBV29-1; CDR3 DNA: TGCAGCGTTCGGGGACAGGGGGCTTTCTCTGGGGCCAACGTCCTGACTTTC; CDR3 protein: CSVRGQGAFSGANVLTF
D gene: TRBD2; J gene: TRBJ2-7; clone size: NA; V gene: TRBV5-1; CDR3 DNA: TGCGCCAGCAGCTCAATAGCGGGGGGCATCTACGAGCAGTACTTC; CDR3 protein: CASSSIAGGIYEQYF
D gene: NA; J gene: TRBJ2-5; clone size: NA; V gene: TRBV7-9; CDR3 DNA: TGTGCCAGCACATGGACTAACCAAGAGACCCAGTACTTC; CDR3 protein: CASTWTNQETQYF
D gene: TRBD1; J gene: TRBJ1-3; clone size: NA; V gene: TRBV7-3; CDR3 DNA: TGTGCCAGCAGCAAGGGACAGGGGTCTGGAAACACCATATATTTT; CDR3 protein: CASSKGQGSGNTIYF